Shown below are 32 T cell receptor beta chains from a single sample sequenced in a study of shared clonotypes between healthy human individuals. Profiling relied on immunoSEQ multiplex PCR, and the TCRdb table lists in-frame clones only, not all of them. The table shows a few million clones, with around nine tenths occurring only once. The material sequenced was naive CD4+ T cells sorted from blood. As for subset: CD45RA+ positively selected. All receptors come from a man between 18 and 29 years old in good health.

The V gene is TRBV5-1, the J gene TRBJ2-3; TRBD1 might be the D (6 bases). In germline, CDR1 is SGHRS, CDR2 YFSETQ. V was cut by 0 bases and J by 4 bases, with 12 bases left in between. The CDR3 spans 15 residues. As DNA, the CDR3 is TGCGCCAGCAGCTTGGAGGGGGTACGGTCAGATACGCAGTATTTT. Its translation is CASSLEGVRSDTQYF.

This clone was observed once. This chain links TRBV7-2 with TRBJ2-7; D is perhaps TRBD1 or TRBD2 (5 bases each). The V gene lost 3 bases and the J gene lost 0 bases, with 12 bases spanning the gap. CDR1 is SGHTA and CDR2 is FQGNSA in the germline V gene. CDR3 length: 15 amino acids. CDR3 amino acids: CASSLDGAISYEQYF. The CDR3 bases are TGTGCCAGCAGCTTGGACGGGGCGATCTCCTACGAGCAGTACTTC. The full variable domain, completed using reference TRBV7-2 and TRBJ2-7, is GAGVSQSPSNKVTEKGKDVELRCDPISGHTALYWYRQSLGQGLEFLIYFQGNSAPDKSGLPSDRFSAERTGGSVSTLTIQRTQQEDSAVYLCASSLDGAISYEQYFGPGTRLTVT.

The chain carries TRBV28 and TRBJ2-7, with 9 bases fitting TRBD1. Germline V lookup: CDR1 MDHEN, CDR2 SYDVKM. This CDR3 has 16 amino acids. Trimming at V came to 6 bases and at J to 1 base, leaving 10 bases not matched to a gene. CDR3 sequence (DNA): TGTGCCAGCAGCCCTACCCTCGGACAGGGGTCCTACGAGCAGTACTTC. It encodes CASSPTLGQGSYEQYF.

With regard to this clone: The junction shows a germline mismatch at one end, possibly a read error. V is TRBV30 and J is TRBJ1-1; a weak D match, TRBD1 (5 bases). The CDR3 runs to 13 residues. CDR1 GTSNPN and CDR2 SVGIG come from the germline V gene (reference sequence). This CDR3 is CAWNRFMNTEAFF. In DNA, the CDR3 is TGTGCGTGGAACAGGTTCATGAACACTGAAGCTTTCTTT.

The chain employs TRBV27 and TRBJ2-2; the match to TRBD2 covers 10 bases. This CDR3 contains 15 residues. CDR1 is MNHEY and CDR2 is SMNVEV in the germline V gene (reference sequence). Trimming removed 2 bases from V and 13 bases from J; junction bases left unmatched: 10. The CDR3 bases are TGTGCCAGCAGTTTAACTAGCGGGATTCCTGGGTGGCTGTTTTTT. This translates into CASSLTSGIPGWLFF.

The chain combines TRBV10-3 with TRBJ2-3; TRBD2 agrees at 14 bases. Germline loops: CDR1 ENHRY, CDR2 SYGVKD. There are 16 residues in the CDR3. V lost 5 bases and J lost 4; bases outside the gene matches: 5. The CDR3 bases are TGTGCCATCAGTCCGACTAGCGGGGGGGACGCAGATACGCAGTATTTT. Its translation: CAISPTSGGDADTQYF.

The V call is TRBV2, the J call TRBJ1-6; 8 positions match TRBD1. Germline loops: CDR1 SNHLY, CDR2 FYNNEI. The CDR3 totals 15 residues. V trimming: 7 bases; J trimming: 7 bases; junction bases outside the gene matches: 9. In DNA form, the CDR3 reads TGTGCCAGCATGCCCCTGGCAGGGGGCAATTCACCCCTCCACTTT. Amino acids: CASMPLAGGNSPLHF.

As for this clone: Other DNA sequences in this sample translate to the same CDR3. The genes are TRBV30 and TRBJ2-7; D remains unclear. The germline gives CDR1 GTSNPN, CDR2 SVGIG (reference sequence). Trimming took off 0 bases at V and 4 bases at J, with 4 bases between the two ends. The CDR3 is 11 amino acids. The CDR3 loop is CAWSVLYEQYF. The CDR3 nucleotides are TGTGCCTGGAGTGTACTGTACGAGCAGTACTTC.

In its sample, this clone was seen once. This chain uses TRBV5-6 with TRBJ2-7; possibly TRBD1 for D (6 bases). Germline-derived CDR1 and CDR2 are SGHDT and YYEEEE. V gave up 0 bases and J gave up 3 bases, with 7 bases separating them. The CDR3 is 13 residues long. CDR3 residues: CASSLGQVYEQYF. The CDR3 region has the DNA TGTGCCAGCAGCTTGGGACAGGTCTACGAGCAGTACTTC.

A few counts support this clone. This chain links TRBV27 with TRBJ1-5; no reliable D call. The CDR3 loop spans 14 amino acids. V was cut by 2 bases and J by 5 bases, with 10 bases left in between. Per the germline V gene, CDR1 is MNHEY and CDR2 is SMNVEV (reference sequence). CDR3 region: CASSLRVGDQPQHF. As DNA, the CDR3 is TGTGCCAGCAGTTTACGGGTAGGAGATCAGCCCCAGCATTTT.

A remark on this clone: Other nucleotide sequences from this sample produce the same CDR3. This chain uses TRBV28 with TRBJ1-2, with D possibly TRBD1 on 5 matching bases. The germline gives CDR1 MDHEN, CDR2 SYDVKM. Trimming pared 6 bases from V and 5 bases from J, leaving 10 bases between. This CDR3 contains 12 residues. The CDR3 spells CASSPTVYGYTF. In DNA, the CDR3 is TGTGCCAGCAGCCCGACAGTATATGGCTACACCTTC.

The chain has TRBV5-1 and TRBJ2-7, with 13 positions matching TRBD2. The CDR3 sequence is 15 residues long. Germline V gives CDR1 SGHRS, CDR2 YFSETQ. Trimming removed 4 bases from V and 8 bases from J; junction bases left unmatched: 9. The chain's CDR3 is CASSPGTSGEMQQYF. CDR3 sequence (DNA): TGCGCCAGCAGCCCCGGGACTAGCGGGGAAATGCAGCAGTACTTC.

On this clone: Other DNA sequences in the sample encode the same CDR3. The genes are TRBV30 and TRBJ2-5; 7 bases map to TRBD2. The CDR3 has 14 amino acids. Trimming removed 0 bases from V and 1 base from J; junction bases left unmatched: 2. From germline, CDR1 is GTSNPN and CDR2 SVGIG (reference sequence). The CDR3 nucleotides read TGTGCCTGGAGTGTACGGGGGGTCCAAGAGACCCAGTACTTC. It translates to CAWSVRGVQETQYF.

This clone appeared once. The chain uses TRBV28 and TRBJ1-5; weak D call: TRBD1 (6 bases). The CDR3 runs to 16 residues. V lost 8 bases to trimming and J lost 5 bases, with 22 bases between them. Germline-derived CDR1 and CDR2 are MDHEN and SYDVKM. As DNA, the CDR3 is TGTGCCAGCTATCCCTTAGGCACAGGGACTTATCAGCCCCAGCATTTT. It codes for CASYPLGTGTYQPQHF.

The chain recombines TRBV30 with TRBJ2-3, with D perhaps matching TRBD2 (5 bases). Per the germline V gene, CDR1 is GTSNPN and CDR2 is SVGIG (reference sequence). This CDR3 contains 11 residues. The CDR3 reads CAYKTRDTQYF. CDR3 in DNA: TGTGCATATAAAACTAGAGATACGCAGTATTTT.

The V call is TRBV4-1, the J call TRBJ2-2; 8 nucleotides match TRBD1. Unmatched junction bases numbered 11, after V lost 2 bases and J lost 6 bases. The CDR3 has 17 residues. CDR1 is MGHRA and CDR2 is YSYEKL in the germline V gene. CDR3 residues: CASSQPGRTGSSGELFF. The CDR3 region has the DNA TGCGCCAGCAGCCAACCTGGAAGGACAGGGTCCTCCGGGGAGCTGTTTTTT.

The CDR3 DNA follows: TGCGCCAGCAGCCGTAGCGGGGGGAGCTCCTACAATGAGCAGTTCTTC. Amino acid sequence: CASSRSGGSSYNEQFF. V is TRBV4-1 and J is TRBJ2-1; 10 nucleotides match TRBD2. Germline CDR1 is MGHRA and CDR2 is YSYEKL. V lost 4 bases to trimming and J lost 0 bases; unmatched junction nucleotides: 3. The CDR3 loop spans 16 amino acids.

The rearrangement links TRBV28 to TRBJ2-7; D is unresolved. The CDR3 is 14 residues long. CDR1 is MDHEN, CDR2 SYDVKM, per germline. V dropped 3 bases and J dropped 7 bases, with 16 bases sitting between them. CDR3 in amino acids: CASSFSGWGEEQYF. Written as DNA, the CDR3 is TGTGCCAGCAGTTTCTCCGGATGGGGTGAAGAGCAGTACTTC.

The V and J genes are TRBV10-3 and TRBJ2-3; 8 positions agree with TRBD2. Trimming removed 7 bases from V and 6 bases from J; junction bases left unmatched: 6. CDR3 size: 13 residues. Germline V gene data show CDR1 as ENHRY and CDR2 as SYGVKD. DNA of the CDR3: TGTGCCATCACACGGGGGGGCAGGGATACGCAGTATTTT. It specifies CAITRGGRDTQYF.

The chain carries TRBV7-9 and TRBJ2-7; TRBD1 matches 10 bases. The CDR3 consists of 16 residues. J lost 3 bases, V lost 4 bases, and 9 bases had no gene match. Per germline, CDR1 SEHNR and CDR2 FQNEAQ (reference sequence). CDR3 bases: TGTGCCAGCAGCTCTGCCTGGGACAGGGGTAACTACGAGCAGTACTTC. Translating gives CASSSAWDRGNYEQYF.

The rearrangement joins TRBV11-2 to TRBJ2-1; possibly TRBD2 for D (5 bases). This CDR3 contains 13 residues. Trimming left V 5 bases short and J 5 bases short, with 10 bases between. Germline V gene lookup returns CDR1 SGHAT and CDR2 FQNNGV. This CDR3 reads CASSPGGHNEQFF. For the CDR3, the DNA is TGTGCCAGCAGCCCCGGAGGTCACAATGAGCAGTTCTTC. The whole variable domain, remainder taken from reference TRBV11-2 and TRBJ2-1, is EAGVAQSPRYKIIEKRQSVAFWCNPISGHATLYWYQQILGQGPKLLIQFQNNGVVDDSQLPKDRFSAERLKGVDSTLKIQPAKLEDSAVYLCASSPGGHNEQFFGPGTRLTVL.

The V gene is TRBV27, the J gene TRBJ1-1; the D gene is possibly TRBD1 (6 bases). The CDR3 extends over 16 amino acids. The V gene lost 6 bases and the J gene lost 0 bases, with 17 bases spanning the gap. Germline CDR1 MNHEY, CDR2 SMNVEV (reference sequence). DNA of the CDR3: TGTGCCAGCAGATCAAACCGACAGGTCTTGAACACTGAAGCTTTCTTT. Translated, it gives CASRSNRQVLNTEAFF.

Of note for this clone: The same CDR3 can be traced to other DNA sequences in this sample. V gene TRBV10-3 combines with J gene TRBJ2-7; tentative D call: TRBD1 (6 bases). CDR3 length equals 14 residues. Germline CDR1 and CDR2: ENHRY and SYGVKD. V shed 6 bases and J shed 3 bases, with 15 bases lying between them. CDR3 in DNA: TGTGCCATCAGGGTTACAGGGAGTAGCTACGAGCAGTACTTC. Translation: CAIRVTGSSYEQYF.

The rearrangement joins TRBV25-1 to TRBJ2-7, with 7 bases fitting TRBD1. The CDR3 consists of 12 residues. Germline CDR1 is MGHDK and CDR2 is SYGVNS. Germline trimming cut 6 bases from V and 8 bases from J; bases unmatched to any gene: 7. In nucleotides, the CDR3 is TGTGCCAGCAGCCGACAGGGCGTGCAGCAGTACTTC. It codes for CASSRQGVQQYF.

The CDR3 DNA reads TGCGCCAGCAGCCAAGAGGGGAACAGGGGCGTAAGCTCTGGGGCCAACGTCCTGACTTTC. It encodes CASSQEGNRGVSSGANVLTF. The chain combines TRBV4-1 with TRBJ2-6, with 7 positions matching TRBD1. The trim removed 0 bases at V and 0 bases at J, leaving 11 bases unmatched. This CDR3 has 20 residues. Germline assignment: CDR1 MGHRA and CDR2 YSYEKL.

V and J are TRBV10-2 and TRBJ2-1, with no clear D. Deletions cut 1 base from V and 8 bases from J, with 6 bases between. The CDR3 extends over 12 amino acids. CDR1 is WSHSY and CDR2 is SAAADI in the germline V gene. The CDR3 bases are TGCGCCAGCAGTGAGTGGTGGGATGAGCAGTTCTTC. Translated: CASSEWWDEQFF.

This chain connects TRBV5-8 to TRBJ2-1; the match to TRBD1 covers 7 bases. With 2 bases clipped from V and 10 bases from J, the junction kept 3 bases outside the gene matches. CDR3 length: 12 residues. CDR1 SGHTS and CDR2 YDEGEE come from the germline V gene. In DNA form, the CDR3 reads TGTGCCAGCAGCTTCGACAGGGACGAGCAGTTCTTC. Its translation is CASSFDRDEQFF. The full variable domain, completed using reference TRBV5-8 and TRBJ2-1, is EAGVTQSPTHLIKTRGQQATLRCSPISGHTSVYWYQQALGLGLQFLLWYDEGEERNRGNFPPRFSGRQFPNYSSELNVNALELEDSALYLCASSFDRDEQFFGPGTRLTVL.

DNA of the CDR3: TGCGCCAGCAGCAGGGACTTGGGCACTGAAGCTTTCTTT. Residues: CASSRDLGTEAFF. The chain uses TRBV5-1 and TRBJ1-1; D is perhaps TRBD1 (5 bases). With 4 bases removed from V and 4 bases from J, the gap between germline ends came to 11 bases. The germline CDR1 and CDR2 sequences are SGHRS and YFSETQ. CDR3 length: 13 amino acids.

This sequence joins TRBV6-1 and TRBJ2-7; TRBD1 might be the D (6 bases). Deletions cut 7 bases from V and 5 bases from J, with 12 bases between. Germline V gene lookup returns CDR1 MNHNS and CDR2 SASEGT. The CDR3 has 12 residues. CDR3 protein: CASTYTGNEQYF. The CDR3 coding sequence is TGTGCCAGCACCTATACAGGGAACGAGCAGTACTTC.

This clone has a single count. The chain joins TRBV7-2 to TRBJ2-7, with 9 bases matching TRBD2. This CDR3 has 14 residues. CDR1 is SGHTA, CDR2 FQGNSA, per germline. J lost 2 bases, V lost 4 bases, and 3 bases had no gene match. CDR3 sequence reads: CASSYLAGAYEQYF. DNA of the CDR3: TGTGCCAGCAGCTACTTAGCGGGAGCCTACGAGCAGTACTTC.

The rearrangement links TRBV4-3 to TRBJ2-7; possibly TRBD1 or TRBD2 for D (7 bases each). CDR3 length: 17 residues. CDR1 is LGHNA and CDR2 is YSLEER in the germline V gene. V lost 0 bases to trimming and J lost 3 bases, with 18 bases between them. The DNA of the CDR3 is TGCGCCAGCAGCCAAGATTTCGAGGCAGGGGGGGGCTACGAGCAGTACTTC. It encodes CASSQDFEAGGGYEQYF.

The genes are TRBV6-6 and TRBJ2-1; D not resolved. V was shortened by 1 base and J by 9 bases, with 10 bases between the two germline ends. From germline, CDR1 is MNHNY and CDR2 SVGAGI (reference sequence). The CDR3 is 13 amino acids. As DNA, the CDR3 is TGTGCCAGCAGTTACTTCCTAGAGAGTGAGCAGTTCTTC. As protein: CASSYFLESEQFF.